This TCR beta chain was captured by sequencing in a study of T cells after yellow fever vaccination. Overall study findings and caveats: Abundant bulk-population clonotypes could contaminate the FACS-sorted repertoires.

This clonotype was counted many times. Using its own MiXCR run on the 5' RACE reads, TCRdb lists one record per CDR3 protein. The sample yields 42,000 or so distinct CDR3 sequences, 6% to 7% seen once. The CDR3 extends over 16 amino acids. Trimming left V 3 bases short and J 7 bases short, with 18 bases between. Sequenced material: CD8+ T cells not binding an NS4B(214-222) dextramer, sorted from PBMCs, taken 45 days after the yellow fever booster vaccination. This TCR came from a man younger than 40 who received the YFV17D yellow fever vaccine. This rearrangement joins TRBV12-3 or TRBV12-4 to TRBJ2-2, with D perhaps given as TRBD1 or TRBD2 (5 bases each). The DNA for the CDR3 is TGTGCCAGCAGTTTTCTCGGGGAAGGGGTTGGCGGGGAGCTGTTTTTT. The encoded protein is CASSFLGEGVGGELFF.